Given below is one TCR beta chain in context. Its matching antigen is unknown. With V trimmed by 7 bases and J by 3 bases, 12 bases remained unmatched. The CDR3 extends over 16 amino acids. Germline lookup yields CDR1 SGHVS and CDR2 FNYEAQ. TCRdb reprocessed the 5' RACE reads with MiXCR, giving one entry per CDR3 protein. This table has under 200,000 distinct CDR3 sequences, approximately 10% appearing once. The sample originates from a study of CD8 T cells in ankylosing spondylitis. The study, taken as a whole, reports: A TCR beta motif made of about eight highly homologous variants seemed typical of ankylosing spondylitis blood.

V gene TRBV7-6 combines with J gene TRBJ2-3; 8 bases align to TRBD2. Source material: blood, either unsorted or a sorted T cell fraction (not recorded which). This TCR came from a female donor with ankylosing spondylitis or in good health (not recorded which). The CDR3 sequence: CASNPGREMVTDTQYF. The CDR3 coding sequence is TGTGCCAGCAACCCCGGGAGGGAGATGGTTACAGATACGCAGTATTTT.